The clone carrying this T cell receptor (beta chain) was counted ten times or more. Its specificity is not known. Unique molecular identifiers were incorporated when the TCRbeta library was constructed. TCRdb reprocessed the PCR reads via MiXCR and lists one record per CDR3 protein. The sample includes 450,000 to 600,000 distinct CDR3 sequences, approximately 12% of them seen just once. The sample originates from a study of T-cell reconstitution after alpha-beta-depleted transplantation in children. Study results and caveats: About two months after transplant, alpha-beta T cells reportedly came from several hundred expanded graft clones.

This clonotype was sampled from a male patient younger than 18 who had a stem cell transplant for acute myeloid leukemia, so the T cells may come from the graft donor. The sample in question was PBMCs, mostly from graft donor cells, obtained 360 days after TCRalphabeta/CD19-depleted stem cell transplant.

The CDR3: CASSFGLAGVAHEQYF. CDR3 in DNA: TGTGCCAGCAGCTTCGGACTAGCGGGAGTTGCTCACGAGCAGTACTTC. The chain uses TRBV7-9 and TRBJ2-7, with TRBD2 matching 13 bases. The length of the CDR3 is 16 residues. V gave up 3 bases and J gave up 5 bases; unmatched junction bases: 7. Germline V gene sequence: CDR1 SEHNR, CDR2 FQNEAQ (reference sequence).